This TCR beta chain was captured in a study of neurological immune-mediated disorders. The CDR3 contains 13 residues. Germline V gene lookup returns CDR1 SGHRS and CDR2 YFSETQ. The V and J ends lost 5 bases and 7 bases respectively, with 13 bases between them. This clonotype appeared many times. TCRdb analysed the 5' RACE reads with MiXCR anew, one entry per CDR3 protein. Of about 55,000 distinct CDR3 sequences in the sample, about 4% were seen once. Input material: PBMCs. This receptor was obtained from a man in his fifties or sixties with multiple sclerosis. The rearrangement links TRBV5-1 to TRBJ2-1; D might be TRBD2 (5 bases). The CDR3 sequence is CASRRESVNEQFF. CDR3 in DNA: TGCGCCAGCAGGAGGGAATCGGTAAATGAGCAGTTCTTC. Combining the CDR3 with reference TRBV5-1 and TRBJ2-1 gives the whole variable domain KAGVTQTPRYLIKTRGQQVTLSCSPISGHRSVSWYQQTPGQGLQFLFEYFSETQRNKGNFPGRFSGRQFSNSRSEMNVSTLELGDSALYLCASRRESVNEQFFGPGTRLTVL.